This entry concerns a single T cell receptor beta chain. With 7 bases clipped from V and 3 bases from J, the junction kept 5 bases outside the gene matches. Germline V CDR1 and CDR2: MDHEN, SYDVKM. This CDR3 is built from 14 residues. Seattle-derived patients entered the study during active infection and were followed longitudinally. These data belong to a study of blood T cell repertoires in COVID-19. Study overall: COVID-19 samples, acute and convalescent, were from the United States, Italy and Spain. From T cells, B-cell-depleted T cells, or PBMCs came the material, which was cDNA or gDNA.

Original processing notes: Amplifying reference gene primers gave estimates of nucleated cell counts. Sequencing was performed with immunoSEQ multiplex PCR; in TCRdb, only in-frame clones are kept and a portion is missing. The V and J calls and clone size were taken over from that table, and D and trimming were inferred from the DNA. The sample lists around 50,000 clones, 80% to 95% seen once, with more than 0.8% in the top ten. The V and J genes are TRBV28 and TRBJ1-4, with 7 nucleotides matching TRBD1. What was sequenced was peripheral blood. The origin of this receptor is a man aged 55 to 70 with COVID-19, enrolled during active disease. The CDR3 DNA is TGTGCCAGCATAGCGACAGGGTCTAATGAAAAACTGTTTTTT. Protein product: CASIATGSNEKLFF. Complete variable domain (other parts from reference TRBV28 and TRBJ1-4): DVKVTQSSRYLVKRTGEKVFLECVQDMDHENMFWYRQDPGLGLRLIYFSYDVKMKEKGDIPEGYSVSREKKERFSLILESASTNQTSMYLCASIATGSNEKLFFGSGTQLSVL.